Here is one T cell receptor beta chain with its context. Researchers ran the PCR with 60 Vbeta and 13 Jbeta primers. In the original analysis: The authors later counted roughly 87 million unique TCR beta chains, 9 million to 12 million of them shared. Data came from immunoSEQ multiplex PCR; TCRdb stores just in-frame clones and leaves some out. V and J calls plus clone size are reproduced from that table; the DNA served to infer D and trimming. The sample contains approximately 150,000 clones, 84% of which appear only once. The data are from a study of cytomegalovirus exposure and HLA in healthy donors. Germline V gives CDR1 SQVTM, CDR2 ANQGSEA. This CDR3 comprises 12 residues.

The specimen was PBMCs. The V call is TRBV29-1, the J call TRBJ2-5; D gene unclear. The J call could be wrong; TRBJ2-7 is a better fit for the DNA end. The receptor's source is a young man in good health and CMV-seronegative. Written as DNA, the CDR3 is TGCAGCGTCCACAGAAGTCCCTACGAGCAGTACTTC. It encodes CSVHRSPYEQYF.